Listed here is a single T cell receptor (beta chain). Its matching antigen is unknown. This CDR3 is 15 amino acids long. The trim removed 6 bases at V and 5 bases at J, leaving 8 bases unmatched. Germline-derived CDR1 and CDR2 are MRHNA and SNTAGT. This record comes from a study of CD8 T cells in ankylosing spondylitis. Study-wide results and caveats: Peripheral blood held disease-linked clones only at relatively low frequency, and these were CD8+. One TCR beta motif, made up of about 8 highly homologous variants, appeared characteristic of ankylosing spondylitis blood.

MiXCR was run by TCRdb on the 5' RACE reads, yielding one entry per CDR3 protein. The data show tens of thousands of distinct CDR3 sequences, roughly 9% seen once. The J gene is TRBJ2-3, the V gene TRBV6-4, with 10 bases matching TRBD1. This TCR was recovered from a male donor with ankylosing spondylitis. The sample taken for sequencing was blood, either unsorted or a sorted T cell fraction (not recorded which). This chain's CDR3 is CASSEGTGEKDTQYF. CDR3 in DNA: TGTGCCAGCAGCGAAGGGACAGGGGAGAAAGATACGCAGTATTTT.